The rows below give T cell receptor beta chains drawn from one sample of a study of OX40 agonist ivuxolimab in advanced cancers. TCRdb keeps only in-frame clones here, not all; method: immunoSEQ multiplex PCR. Here the sample spans fewer than 60,000 clones, 70% to 90% being singletons. Sequences were derived from CD4+ or CD8+ T cells sorted from blood, sampled in a trial of the OX40 agonist ivuxolimab. The receptor source for this set is an adult with an advanced solid tumor such as melanoma, head and neck, liver or kidney cancer. CDR3s leave out the opening cysteine and the closing phenylalanine or tryptophan. Clone size appears in some rows only: once, few, many, or a class for an expanded clone.

j_call | v_call | clone_size | cdr3_aa
TRBJ2-2 | TRBV11-3 | . | ASSLGDTGELF
TRBJ2-2 | TRBV5-4 | once | ASSLAGLDTGELF
TRBJ1-1 | TRBV29-1 | . | SVDGPGQNTEAF
TRBJ2-5 | TRBV5-1 | . | ASSPRDEETQY
TRBJ2-1 | TRBV11-2 | . | ASSLDGAGGFNEQF
TRBJ2-6 | TRBV15 | . | ATSSDSSGANVLT
TRBJ1-5 | TRBV27 | . | ASSWTGGNQPQH
TRBJ2-7 | TRBV6-1 | once | ASSPAGGQPYEQY
TRBJ1-5 | TRBV4-1 | . | ASSQEVGQGDQPQH
TRBJ1-2 | TRBV7-2 | few | ASSLDRVHGYT
TRBJ1-4 | TRBV7-2 | . | ASSPNRDSEKLF
TRBJ1-1 | TRBV4-2 | few | ASSQDVKMTGRDTEAF
TRBJ2-5 | TRBV19 | . | ASSIRPGLARQETQY
TRBJ2-1 | TRBV2 | once | ASKGDTLYNEQF
TRBJ2-1 | TRBV7-9 | once | ASSPAGGPGNEQF
TRBJ2-2 | TRBV19 | . | ASSIGGGANTGELF
TRBJ2-2 | TRBV5-1 | . | ASSLSQVRAGELF
TRBJ2-7 | TRBV10-1 | few | ASSEESNGFEY
TRBJ1-2 | TRBV6-6 | . | ASSYSQLGGGYT
TRBJ1-2 | TRBV18 | . | ASSPRLGDGYT
TRBJ2-3 | TRBV6-5 | . | ASRVSGYSTDTQY
TRBJ2-3 | TRBV6-1 | . | ASSEFDSGTIDTQY
TRBJ2-1 | TRBV2 | . | ASSDASGGADNEQF
TRBJ2-1 | TRBV2 | few | ASTSEGTGYNEQF
TRBJ1-1 | TRBV7-9 | . | ASSSSFRTGNTEAF
TRBJ2-7 | TRBV11-3 | . | ASSLENRGTYEQY
TRBJ2-3 | TRBV19 | . | ASSIELAGGTDTQY
TRBJ2-7 | TRBV27 | . | ATQMNRGLGSIEQY
TRBJ1-2 | TRBV10-1 | . | ASSGDRDYGYT
TRBJ2-2 | TRBV11-3 | . | ASSFEGLGELF
TRBJ1-1 | TRBV19 | few | ASRQLNTEAF
TRBJ2-7 | TRBV2 | few | ASREASAPY
TRBJ2-1 | TRBV29-1 | . | SVATSGANEQF
TRBJ2-3 | TRBV5-1 | . | ASSLGTGGDTQY
TRBJ2-7 | TRBV19 | . | ASSMRTLREQY
TRBJ2-7 | TRBV11-2 | . | ASSPYTGGPYEQY
TRBJ1-6 | TRBV7-2 | . | ASNLKTGAGRRN
TRBJ2-5 | TRBV2 | . | ASSGGASGRETQY
TRBJ1-4 | TRBV7-2 | . | ASSPTANEKLF
TRBJ2-3 | TRBV19 | . | ASKSGTGASAQY
TRBJ1-2 | TRBV5-4 | . | ASSSGRDREYGYT